The 26 T cell receptor beta chains given below trace back to one sample, sequenced in a study of cytomegalovirus exposure and HLA in healthy donors. The study ran its PCR with 60 Vbeta and 13 Jbeta primers. Clones were read by immunoSEQ multiplex PCR, and TCRdb kept only the in-frame ones, dropping some. The repertoire has about 130,000 clones, about three quarters of them found once; the top ten carry around 3.7%. The sample was PBMCs. Every receptor here comes from a male donor in good health and CMV-seronegative.

V is TRBV6-1 and J is TRBJ2-7; no clear D. The V end was cut by 5 bases, the J end by 0 bases, with 5 bases between. The CDR3 extends over 12 amino acids. Germline values: CDR1 MNHNS, CDR2 SASEGT. CDR3 sequence: CASSTGSYEQYF. In DNA, the CDR3 is TGTGCCAGCAGTACTGGCTCCTACGAGCAGTACTTC.

The chain employs TRBV7-2 and TRBJ2-6; TRBD2 is a possible D gene (5 bases). The germline V gene encodes CDR1 SGHTA and CDR2 FQGNSA. This CDR3 has 12 amino acids. V was trimmed by 2 bases and J by 12 bases, leaving 8 bases between them. The CDR3 region is CASSLLASVLTF. CDR3 nucleotides: TGTGCCAGCAGCTTACTAGCAAGCGTCCTGACTTTC. Full variable domain (remainder filled in from reference TRBV7-2 and TRBJ2-6): GAGVSQSPSNKVTEKGKDVELRCDPISGHTALYWYRQSLGQGLEFLIYFQGNSAPDKSGLPSDRFSAERTGGSVSTLTIQRTQQEDSAVYLCASSLLASVLTFGAGSRLTVL.

This clone turned up a few times. The rearrangement joins TRBV27 to TRBJ1-1; 9 bases are a match to TRBD1. This CDR3 is built from 15 residues. Germline CDR1 reads MNHEY; CDR2 reads SMNVEV (reference sequence). Unmatched junction bases numbered 8, after V lost 5 bases and J lost 4 bases. The DNA of the CDR3 is TGTGCCAGCAGTCCCCGACAGGGGGTGAGCACTGAAGCTTTCTTT. Its protein product is CASSPRQGVSTEAFF.

V is TRBV5-4 and J is TRBJ2-7; 8 nucleotides align to TRBD1. Trimming took 4 bases from V and 5 from J; bases not matched to a gene: 8. The germline CDR1 and CDR2 sequences are SGHNT and YYREEE (reference sequence). The CDR3 runs 14 residues. The DNA for the CDR3 is TGTGCCAGCAGCACCGGGACAGGACTAAACGAGCAGTACTTC. Its protein product is CASSTGTGLNEQYF.

In DNA form, the CDR3 reads TGTGCCAGCAGCCGACAGGGGGCTACCACAGATACGCAGTATTTT. This gives the protein CASSRQGATTDTQYF. This sequence joins TRBV2 and TRBJ2-3, with 10 bases aligning to TRBD1. This CDR3 has 15 residues. Unmatched junction bases numbered 5, after V lost 6 bases and J lost 2 bases. Germline V CDR1 and CDR2: SNHLY, FYNNEI.

The chain has TRBV7-9 and TRBJ1-1; D uncertain. Germline CDR1 and CDR2: SEHNR and FQNEAQ (reference sequence). The V and J ends lost 1 base and 3 bases respectively, with 12 bases between them. The CDR3 loop spans 15 amino acids. CDR3 nucleotides: TGTGCCAGCAGCTTAGGCATGGGAGGCCACACTGAAGCTTTCTTT. Encoded protein: CASSLGMGGHTEAFF.

The J gene is TRBJ2-7, the V gene TRBV29-1; a weak D match, TRBD2 (6 bases). CDR1 SQVTM and CDR2 ANQGSEA come from the germline V gene. This CDR3 has 11 residues. Trimming removed 4 bases at V and 7 bases at J, with 11 bases between. This CDR3 reads CSVGGMGEQYF. As DNA, the CDR3 is TGCAGCGTTGGCGGGATGGGGGAGCAGTACTTC.

This rearrangement joins TRBV14 to TRBJ1-3; D is unresolved. Between the trimmed V and J ends, which lost 7 bases and 0 bases, there was a span of 10 bases. Germline V gene lookup returns CDR1 SGHDN and CDR2 FVKESK. This CDR3 contains 14 residues. CDR3 sequence: CASTRLISGNTIYF. In DNA, the CDR3 is TGTGCCAGCACGAGGCTAATCTCTGGAAACACCATATATTTT.

This rearrangement joins TRBV4-3 to TRBJ1-2; TRBD1 agrees at 8 bases. Germline values: CDR1 LGHNA, CDR2 YSLEER. V shed 4 bases and J 10 bases; nucleotides not matched to a gene: 11. The CDR3 has 14 residues. CDR3 sequence (DNA): TGCGCCAGCAGCCGGGGACAGGCGGCTTCTGTCTACACCTTC. This translates into CASSRGQAASVYTF.

For the CDR3, the DNA is TGTGCCAGGAGGGAGTTGGAGACCCAGTACTTC. It encodes CARRELETQYF. The rearrangement uses TRBV6-1 and TRBJ2-5; TRBD2 is a possible D gene (5 bases). The CDR3 covers 11 residues. The V gene lost 9 bases and the J gene lost 5 bases, with 10 bases spanning the gap. Germline loops: CDR1 MNHNS, CDR2 SASEGT.

This clone was picked up a small number of times. The chain couples TRBV7-9 to TRBJ2-5; TRBD2 matches 8 bases. The CDR3 has 16 amino acids. Germline CDR1 and CDR2: SEHNR and FQNEAQ (reference sequence). The trim removed 0 bases at V and 4 bases at J, leaving 7 bases unmatched. CDR3 residues: CASSLANPSGRETQYF. As DNA, the CDR3 is TGTGCCAGCAGCTTAGCGAACCCAAGCGGGAGAGAGACCCAGTACTTC. Full variable domain (missing parts from reference TRBV7-9 and TRBJ2-5): DTGVSQNPRHKITKRGQNVTFRCDPISEHNRLYWYRQTLGQGPEFLTYFQNEAQLEKSRLLSDRFSAERPKGSFSTLEIQRTEQGDSAMYLCASSLANPSGRETQYFGPGTRLLVL.

The CDR3 protein is CASTQGDTDTQYF. DNA of the CDR3: TGTGCCAGCACACAGGGCGACACAGATACGCAGTATTTT. The chain joins TRBV7-9 to TRBJ2-3; a weak D match, TRBD1 (6 bases). Trimming left V 7 bases short and J 2 bases short, with 10 bases between. CDR1 SEHNR and CDR2 FQNEAQ come from the germline V gene (reference sequence). The CDR3 length is 13 residues.

The CDR3 here is CASSGSQNQPQHF. The DNA of the CDR3 is TGTGCCAGCAGTGGTAGCCAAAACCAGCCCCAGCATTTT. The J gene is TRBJ1-5, the V gene TRBV25-1, with no clear D. The CDR3 length is 13 residues. Trimming stripped 4 bases from V and 7 bases from J, with 11 bases between. Germline values: CDR1 MGHDK, CDR2 SYGVNS.

This clone was detected only a few times. The chain recombines TRBV7-2 with TRBJ2-3; D is perhaps TRBD1 (6 bases). The length of the CDR3 is 17 residues. In germline, CDR1 is SGHTA, CDR2 FQGNSA. The V and J ends lost 1 base and 0 bases respectively, with 14 bases between them. The CDR3 spells CASSLGGIGTSTDTQYF. The CDR3 DNA follows: TGTGCCAGCAGCTTAGGAGGGATCGGGACAAGCACAGATACGCAGTATTTT.

This chain uses TRBV18 with TRBJ1-6, with D unclear. Between the trimmed V and J ends, which lost 3 bases and 1 base, there was a span of 4 bases. Germline V gene sequence: CDR1 KGHSH, CDR2 LQKENI. The CDR3 is made up of 14 amino acids. DNA for the CDR3: TGTGCCAGCTCACCCCAATCCTATAATTCACCCCTCCACTTT. It translates to CASSPQSYNSPLHF.

This clone was counted once. As DNA, the CDR3 is TGTGCCAGCAGCGGGGTAGGTTCTACAGGGCCCATGAACACTGAAGCTTTCTTT. Amino acid sequence: CASSGVGSTGPMNTEAFF. The chain joins TRBV9 to TRBJ1-1; maybe TRBD1 (6 bases). V was pared by 3 bases and J by 0 bases, with 21 bases between. CDR3 length: 18 residues. CDR1 and CDR2 from the germline V gene are SGDLS and YYNGEE.

The chain links TRBV7-9 to TRBJ1-1, with D uncertain. The CDR3 has 15 amino acids. The V end was cut by 1 base, the J end by 0 bases, with 9 bases between. Germline CDR1 reads SEHNR; CDR2 reads FQNEAQ (reference sequence). CDR3 sequence reads: CASSLEWRVNTEAFF. CDR3 bases: TGTGCCAGCAGCTTAGAGTGGCGGGTGAACACTGAAGCTTTCTTT.

In this sample, this clone turned up a few times. This rearrangement joins TRBV9 to TRBJ1-1, with TRBD1 as a possible D gene (5 bases). Trimming removed 0 bases at V and 6 bases at J, with 9 bases between. This CDR3 is built from 13 residues. CDR1 and CDR2 (germline): SGDLS, YYNGEE. CDR3 coding DNA: TGTGCCAGCAGCGTAGGGTGGGGGGCTGAAGCTTTCTTT. It codes for CASSVGWGAEAFF.

The rearrangement links TRBV6-6 to TRBJ1-5; a possible D gene is TRBD1 (6 bases). Per the germline V gene, CDR1 is MNHNY and CDR2 is SVGAGI (reference sequence). V was clipped by 6 bases and J by 3 bases, with 12 bases between them. This CDR3 has 14 amino acids. The CDR3 DNA reads TGTGCCAGCAGAAAAGGGGGATCCAATCAGCCCCAGCATTTT. Amino acid sequence: CASRKGGSNQPQHF.

CDR3 sequence reads: CASSRLAQETQYF. CDR3 DNA: TGTGCCAGCAGCCGTCTAGCTCAAGAGACCCAGTACTTC. The V call is TRBV7-8, the J call TRBJ2-5; D is perhaps TRBD2 (5 bases). The CDR3 runs 13 residues. Germline V gene data show CDR1 as SGHVS and CDR2 as FQNEAQ. Trimming removed 5 bases from V and 2 bases from J, with 9 bases in between.

This clone was observed once. This chain connects TRBV9 to TRBJ2-2; 7 bases fit TRBD1. J gave up 7 bases and V 1 base, and 7 bases lay outside the gene matches. From germline, CDR1 is SGDLS and CDR2 YYNGEE. This CDR3 is built from 15 residues. The CDR3 loop is CASSVRQGTSGELFF. The CDR3 nucleotides read TGTGCCAGCAGCGTAAGACAGGGCACGAGCGGGGAGCTGTTTTTT. Variable domain in full (rest from reference TRBV9 and TRBJ2-2): DSGVTQTPKHLITATGQRVTLRCSPRSGDLSVYWYQQSLDQGLQFLIQYYNGEERAKGNILERFSAQQFPDLHSELNLSSLELGDSALYFCASSVRQGTSGELFFGEGSRLTVL.

The table lists this clone with a count of one. V is TRBV5-1 and J is TRBJ2-2; 8 bases are shared with TRBD1. This CDR3 comprises 15 residues. Germline lookup yields CDR1 SGHRS and CDR2 YFSETQ. The V segment lost 3 bases and the J segment 2 bases; nucleotides outside the gene matches: 3. The CDR3 protein is CASSSGQGNTGELFF. CDR3 nucleotide sequence: TGCGCCAGCAGCTCTGGACAGGGAAACACCGGGGAGCTGTTTTTT.

The gene calls are TRBV4-2 and TRBJ2-1; a weak D match, TRBD2 (6 bases). The V and J ends lost 3 bases and 10 bases respectively, with 19 bases between them. Germline V gene lookup returns CDR1 LGHNA and CDR2 YNFKEQ. The CDR3 has 15 residues. Written as DNA, the CDR3 is TGTGCCAGCAGCCAGGCCATGGGAGGAGTTCGGGAGCAGTTCTTC. Protein: CASSQAMGGVREQFF.

This clone has only a few counts. In DNA form, the CDR3 reads TGTGCCACCAGCAGAGATAGCGGAGCCTATGATGAGCAGTTCTTC. Translated: CATSRDSGAYDEQFF. This rearrangement joins TRBV15 to TRBJ2-1; weak D call: TRBD2 (6 bases). This CDR3 comprises 15 residues. Trimming removed 0 bases from V and 8 bases from J, with 14 bases in between. Germline CDR1 LNHNV, CDR2 YYDKDF (reference sequence).

The chain employs TRBV5-8 and TRBJ2-7; 9 bases line up with TRBD1. Germline V gene lookup returns CDR1 SGHTS and CDR2 YDEGEE. V gave up 4 bases and J gave up 2 bases; unmatched junction bases: 7. The CDR3 totals 15 residues. The DNA of the CDR3 is TGTGCCAGCAGCACCCCTCGGGACAGGGCCTACGAGCAGTACTTC. It encodes CASSTPRDRAYEQYF. Looking up the rest from reference TRBV5-8 and TRBJ2-7 gives the full variable domain: EAGVTQSPTHLIKTRGQQATLRCSPISGHTSVYWYQQALGLGLQFLLWYDEGEERNRGNFPPRFSGRQFPNYSSELNVNALELEDSALYLCASSTPRDRAYEQYFGPGTRLTVT.

The V gene is TRBV4-2, the J gene TRBJ1-2; 7 nucleotides line up with TRBD1. The CDR3 is 16 amino acids. CDR1 and CDR2 (germline): LGHNA, YNFKEQ. J lost 1 base, V lost 2 bases, and 7 bases had no gene match. This chain's CDR3 is CASSQPGTVLNYGYTF. The CDR3 DNA is TGTGCCAGCAGCCAACCCGGGACAGTACTTAACTATGGCTACACCTTC.